The following is a T cell receptor (beta chain) sequence with its context. Its antigen is still unknown. Method: immunoSEQ multiplex PCR; TCRdb's copy keeps in-frame clones and lacks some. The data hold about 150,000 clones, with 80% to 90% observed a single time. These data come from a study of T cell responses to AZD1222 COVID-19 vaccine. Study-wide points: Spike regions recognized by vaccine-associated CD4 TCRs spanned the protein, led by 160-218 and 743-854.

The TCR comes from an adult in good health. The material sequenced was peripheral blood, taken on day 0 of MenACWY control vaccination.

CDR3 coding DNA: TGTGCCAGCAGCCGACTTTTGGGGCTAAACACCATATATTTT. Encoded protein: CASSRLLGLNTIYF. The rearrangement uses TRBV5-6 and TRBJ1-3; weak D call: TRBD1 (5 bases). Per the germline V gene, CDR1 is SGHDT and CDR2 is YYEEEE. CDR3 length equals 14 residues. V lost 4 bases and J 6 bases, leaving 14 bases between the germline ends. The whole variable domain, filled in from reference TRBV5-6 and TRBJ1-3, reads DAGVTQSPTHLIKTRGQQVTLRCSPKSGHDTVSWYQQALGQGPQFIFQYYEEEERQRGNFPDRFSGHQFPNYSSELNVNALLLGDSALYLCASSRLLGLNTIYFGEGSWLTVV.